This T cell receptor (beta chain) originates from a study of cytomegalovirus exposure and HLA in healthy donors. The donors were in the approximately 110-subject validation cohort; that cohort was separate from the roughly 680-subject first cohort. Study conclusions and caveats: There were some public TCRs occurring in many donors, but most TCR sequences were rare. The tendency of first-cohort TCR clusters to co-occur in the roughly 120 validation repertoires was the finding of a later analysis. The authors listed approximately 150 TCR beta chains as cytomegalovirus-associated.

For this clone: The antigen is unknown.

Some clones are missing from TCRdb's copy, which holds only in-frame ones; the method was immunoSEQ multiplex PCR. The sample has about 70,000 clones, 90% to 95% seen once; the top ten hold roughly 1.6%. Material: PBMCs. The sequence was collected from a man younger than 35 in good health and CMV-seropositive.

CDR3 residues: CASSIDGVTGREQYF. CDR3 in DNA: TGTGCCAGTAGTATAGACGGAGTAACGGGTCGCGAGCAGTACTTC. The chain couples TRBV19 to TRBJ2-7; D gene ambiguous. There are 15 residues in the CDR3. Germline V gene data show CDR1 as LNHDA and CDR2 as SQIVND (reference sequence). V lost 0 bases and J 6 bases, leaving 15 bases between the germline ends.